The rows below give T cell receptor beta chains drawn from one sample of a study of blood T cell repertoires in COVID-19. Sequencing used immunoSEQ multiplex PCR; TCRdb keeps in-frame clones, though not all of them. The sample yields a few hundred thousand clones, 85% to 90% seen once. The sequenced sample consisted of peripheral blood. These receptors were obtained from a woman aged 40 to 50 who had recovered from COVID-19. Each CDR3 is given with its conserved first and last residue. A D gene is named only where the DNA matches it firmly. Not all rows give a size; the values are once, few, many and, for expanded clones, a class.

D	V	J	size	DNA	CDR3
NA	TRBV7-9	TRBJ1-4	NA	TGTGCCAGCAGCTCCGCATTTGGAGGTGGACAACTGTTTTTT	CASSSAFGGGQLFF
TRBD1	TRBV4-1	TRBJ2-2	NA	TGCGCCAGCAGCCACCTTGGACAGGGGGTGGCCGGGGAGCTGTTTTTT	CASSHLGQGVAGELFF
TRBD1	TRBV9	TRBJ2-5	NA	TGTGCCAGCAGCGGAGAGGGACAGGGACTCGAGACCCAGTACTTC	CASSGEGQGLETQYF
NA	TRBV5-1	TRBJ2-6	NA	TGCGCCAGCAGCTTGGAATGGCCGGACACAACGTCTGGGGCCAACGTCCTGACTTTC	CASSLEWPDTTSGANVLTF
NA	TRBV2	TRBJ2-2	NA	TGTGCCAGCAGTGATCGGGGGAACGGGGAGCTGTTTTTT	CASSDRGNGELFF
TRBD1	TRBV27	TRBJ2-7	NA	TGTGCCAGCAGTATACAGGGGCCACCCTACGAGCAGTACTTC	CASSIQGPPYEQYF
NA	TRBV7-8	TRBJ1-5	NA	TGTGCCAGCAGCTCTCCGACAGGTTGGGGTCAGCCCCAGCATTTT	CASSSPTGWGQPQHF
NA	TRBV29-1	TRBJ2-3	once	TGCAGCGTTGTAGGGGGTCCAGATACGCAGTATTTT	CSVVGGPDTQYF
NA	TRBV18	TRBJ1-5	few	TGTGCCATTTCCCCCCGCGTAGGGGATCAGCCCCAGCATTTT	CAISPRVGDQPQHF
TRBD1	TRBV10-3	TRBJ2-5	NA	TGTGCCGCCTCCGTAGGGGACAGGGGTGGGGAAGAGACCCAGTACTTC	CAASVGDRGGEETQYF
TRBD2	TRBV6-5	TRBJ2-7	NA	TGTGCCACTAGGATGGGGGAGGGCGAGCAGTACTTC	CATRMGEGEQYF
TRBD1	TRBV7-2	TRBJ2-1	NA	TGTGCCAGCAGCCCCGGACAGGGCGCCCGGCAGCAGTTCTTC	CASSPGQGARQQFF
NA	TRBV6-5	TRBJ2-7	NA	TGTGCCACCTACAGGGAACCTTACGAGCAGTACTTC	CATYREPYEQYF
NA	TRBV6-2/TRBV6-3	TRBJ1-1	NA	TGTGCCAGCAGCAGGGGTGGCACTGAAGCTTTCTTT	CASSRGGTEAFF
NA	TRBV13	TRBJ1-2	NA	TGTGCCAGCAGCTCCCGCCGAACAGGGTTCGGCTACACCTTC	CASSSRRTGFGYTF
NA	TRBV18	TRBJ2-6	few	TGTGCCAGCTCACTGTCTCCGCTGGGACTTATCTCTGGGGCCAACGTCCTGACTTTC	CASSLSPLGLISGANVLTF
NA	TRBV5-4	TRBJ2-5	NA	TGTGCCAGCAGCTTGGAGGAAGCGGAGACCCAGTACTTC	CASSLEEAETQYF
TRBD1	TRBV7-9	TRBJ1-3	once	TGTGCCAGCAGTTCCCCGGGACAGGGGTCAACCATATATTTT	CASSSPGQGSTIYF
NA	TRBV30	TRBJ1-5	NA	TGTGCCTGGCCCCCTAGAGGTCACAATCAGCCCCAGCATTTT	CAWPPRGHNQPQHF
NA	TRBV18	TRBJ2-1	NA	TGTGCCAGCTCACTGACTAGGGCATACAATGAGCAGTTCTTC	CASSLTRAYNEQFF
NA	TRBV5-1	TRBJ1-6	NA	TGCGCCAGCAGCTTGAGTCCCGGCTATAATTCACCCCTCCACTTT	CASSLSPGYNSPLHF
NA	TRBV19	TRBJ2-1	NA	TGTGCCAGTAGTATCACCCAGGGTACCTACAATGAGCAGTTCTTC	CASSITQGTYNEQFF
TRBD1	TRBV10-3	TRBJ2-1	NA	TGTGCCGTCCGAGGGACAGGGGTTATAAATGAGCAGTTCTTC	CAVRGTGVINEQFF
TRBD1	TRBV6-5	TRBJ1-2	NA	TGTGCCAGCAGTTACTTCAGGGGGCGAGGCTACACCTTC	CASSYFRGRGYTF
TRBD1	TRBV30	TRBJ1-1	NA	TGTGCCTGGAGTCGCCGGGACAGGGACACTGAAGCTTTCTTT	CAWSRRDRDTEAFF